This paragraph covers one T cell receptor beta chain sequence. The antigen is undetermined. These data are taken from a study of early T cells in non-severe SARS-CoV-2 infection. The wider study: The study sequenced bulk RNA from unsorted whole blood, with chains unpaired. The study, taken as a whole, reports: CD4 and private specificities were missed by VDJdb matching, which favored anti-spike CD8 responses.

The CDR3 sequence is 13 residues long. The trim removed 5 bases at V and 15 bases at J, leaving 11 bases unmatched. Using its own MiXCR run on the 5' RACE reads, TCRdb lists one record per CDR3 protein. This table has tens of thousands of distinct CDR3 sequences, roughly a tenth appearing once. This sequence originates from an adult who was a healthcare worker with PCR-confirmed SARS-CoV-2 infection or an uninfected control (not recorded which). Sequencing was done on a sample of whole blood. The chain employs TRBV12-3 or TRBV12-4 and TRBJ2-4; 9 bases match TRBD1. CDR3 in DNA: TGTGCCAGCAGTCGGGACAGGGTAAAGGAAGGGTACTTC. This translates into CASSRDRVKEGYF.